Each of the 12 T cell receptor beta chains below was sequenced from the same sample in a study of OX40 agonist ivuxolimab in advanced cancers. Assay: immunoSEQ multiplex PCR; the TCRdb copy retains only in-frame clones and omits some. The data hold 100,000 or so clones, with about 80% observed a single time. The source material was CD4+ or CD8+ T cells sorted from blood, sampled in a trial of the OX40 agonist ivuxolimab. These receptor sequences come from an adult with an advanced solid tumor such as melanoma, head and neck, liver or kidney cancer.

The V gene is TRBV7-9, the J gene TRBJ2-7; no firm D call. The CDR3 contains 13 residues. CDR1 is SEHNR and CDR2 is FQNEAQ in the germline V gene (reference sequence). V lost 1 base to trimming and J lost 11 bases, with 15 bases between them. The CDR3 DNA reads as TGTGCCAGCAGCTTAGAGTACAGCTTTAGGGAGTACTTC. Translated, it gives CASSLEYSFREYF. Combining the CDR3 with reference TRBV7-9 and TRBJ2-7 gives the whole variable domain DTGVSQNPRHKITKRGQNVTFRCDPISEHNRLYWYRQTLGQGPEFLTYFQNEAQLEKSRLLSDRFSAERPKGSFSTLEIQRTEQGDSAMYLCASSLEYSFREYFGPGTRLTVT.

This sequence joins TRBV5-6 and TRBJ1-2, with a weak D call TRBD1 (5 bases). The CDR3 spans 13 residues. Germline CDR1 SGHDT, CDR2 YYEEEE. Trimming shortened V by 7 bases and J by 3 bases, and 13 bases separated the two germline ends. Here the CDR3 DNA reads TGTGCCAGCCGGGACCTCAATTACTATGGCTACACCTTC. Its translation: CASRDLNYYGYTF.

The rearrangement joins TRBV2 to TRBJ1-4; TRBD1 is a possible D gene (6 bases). The CDR3 is made up of 15 amino acids. Trimming left V 7 bases short and J 4 bases short, with 16 bases between. CDR1 and CDR2 (germline): SNHLY, FYNNEI. In DNA, the CDR3 is TGTGCCAGCAATTTGGGGGGGCTCGGTAATGAAAAACTGTTTTTT. Translating gives CASNLGGLGNEKLFF.

A single count supports this clone. The gene calls are TRBV30 and TRBJ2-7; D unresolved. The CDR3 runs 13 residues. The ends were cut back, 0 bases at V and 1 base at J, with 7 bases in the middle. From germline, CDR1 is GTSNPN and CDR2 SVGIG (reference sequence). The CDR3 is CAWSVGLSYEQYF. The CDR3 DNA is TGTGCCTGGAGTGTGGGATTATCCTACGAGCAGTACTTC. Using reference TRBV30 and TRBJ2-7 for the parts outside the CDR3, the full variable domain is SQTIHQWPATLVQPVGSPLSLECTVEGTSNPNLYWYRQAAGRGLQLLFYSVGIGQISSEVPQNLSASRPQDRQFILSSKKLLLSDSGFYLCAWSVGLSYEQYFGPGTRLTVT.

The CDR3 bases are TGTGCCAGCAGCAAAGAAATTGACGGCGTCTACGAGCAGTACTTC. It translates to CASSKEIDGVYEQYF. This chain links TRBV21-1 with TRBJ2-7. TRBV21-1 is termed a pseudogene. The CDR3 covers 15 residues.

The chain joins TRBV27 to TRBJ2-7, with 7 bases that match TRBD1. Trimming at V came to 2 bases and at J to 3 bases, leaving 10 bases not matched to a gene. The CDR3 contains 16 residues. Germline CDR1 and CDR2: MNHEY and SMNVEV (reference sequence). The CDR3 coding sequence is TGTGCCAGCAGTTTAAAGGGACAGCCTCTTTACTACGAGCAGTACTTC. It is translated as CASSLKGQPLYYEQYF.

The chain combines TRBV5-6 with TRBJ2-2; D not certain. With 2 bases removed from V and 2 bases from J, the gap between germline ends came to 7 bases. Germline assignment: CDR1 SGHDT and CDR2 YYEEEE. CDR3 length: 14 residues. Here the CDR3 DNA reads TGTGCCAGCAGCTTCGGCAGAAACACCGGGGAGCTGTTTTTT. The encoded protein is CASSFGRNTGELFF.

This sequence joins TRBV6-1 and TRBJ1-1; no reliable D call. The CDR3 runs 14 residues. In germline, CDR1 is MNHNS, CDR2 SASEGT. V lost 6 bases to trimming and J lost 4 bases, with 15 bases between them. DNA for the CDR3: TGTGCCAGCAGGCCCCCCGTCTACGCCACTGAAGCTTTCTTT. This sequence encodes CASRPPVYATEAFF.

The V and J genes are TRBV7-6 and TRBJ1-1, with 9 bases that match TRBD1. Germline CDR1 SGHVS, CDR2 FNYEAQ. The CDR3 runs 15 residues. Trimming removed 6 bases from V and 5 bases from J; junction bases left unmatched: 10. This CDR3 is CASRPGQGSRTEAFF. The CDR3 bases are TGTGCCAGCAGGCCGGGACAGGGAAGTAGAACTGAAGCTTTCTTT.

Comments on this clone: The identical CDR3 is also encoded by other nucleotide sequences in the sample. The chain is built from TRBV30 and TRBJ2-5; D is unresolved. The V and J ends lost 2 bases and 5 bases respectively, with 12 bases between them. The CDR3 extends over 13 amino acids. CDR1 is GTSNPN, CDR2 SVGIG, per germline (reference sequence). CDR3 nucleotide sequence: TGTGCCTGGAGTTGGTATAGTGAGGAGACCCAGTACTTC. Encoded protein: CAWSWYSEETQYF.

In DNA form, the CDR3 reads TGTGCCAGCACACCGGGAGGCAGCGGCTACAATGAGCAGTTCTTC. This gives the protein CASTPGGSGYNEQFF. V usage is TRBV6-6 and J usage is TRBJ2-1; 7 nucleotides align to TRBD2. The CDR3 sequence is 15 residues long. V lost 7 bases, J lost 3 bases, and 9 bases stayed unmatched. CDR1 and CDR2 (germline): MNHNY, SVGAGI (reference sequence).

The V and J genes are TRBV18 and TRBJ1-2, with 12 bases fitting TRBD1. The CDR3 spans 18 residues. V lost 4 bases and J lost 3; bases outside the gene matches: 12. The germline CDR1 and CDR2 sequences are KGHSH and LQKENI. The CDR3 bases are TGTGCCAGCTCACGTCCTGGGACAGGGGGCGCGATGGACTATGGCTACACCTTC. It codes for CASSRPGTGGAMDYGYTF.